This T cell receptor (beta chain) was sequenced in a study of naive and memory T cell subsets. Treatment noted: skin biopsy from PPD injection site in Mantoux-positive individual. An oligonucleotide containing a UMI was ligated to the 3' end of TCR cDNA. Individuals with a positive Mantoux test gave biopsies from PPD-injected skin. Amplification of ligated cDNA took four PCR rounds with SP2 and nested alpha and beta constant primers. Using its own MiXCR run on the UMI-ligation and nested PCR reads, TCRdb lists one record per CDR3 protein. This table holds fewer than 35,000 distinct CDR3 sequences, about 6.7% found once. The V end was cut by 6 bases, the J end by 6 bases, with 13 bases between. CDR1 and CDR2 from the germline V gene are SGHTA and FQGNSA. The CDR3 extends over 13 amino acids.

This TCR was sampled from an adult in good health. The sequenced sample was skin, obtained from a tuberculin skin test site. The chain has TRBV7-2 and TRBJ2-3; D call uncertain. The CDR3 sequence: CASRLPPGDTQYF. Here the CDR3 DNA reads TGTGCCAGCAGACTACCCCCTGGGGATACGCAGTATTTT.